This is a list of T cell receptor beta chains from one sample in a study of T cell changes during pregnancy in multiple sclerosis. The assay was immunoSEQ multiplex PCR, and TCRdb's table has in-frame clones only and misses some. Of about 73,000 clones in the sample, 92% were seen once. Sequencing used peripheral blood, obtained in the third trimester of pregnancy. Receptor source: a female donor in good health, enrolled as a control in a pregnancy study. CDR3s include the opening cysteine and the closing phenylalanine or tryptophan. The order of the fields is D gene, clone size, J gene, V gene, CDR3 protein, CDR3 DNA. The D gene is left open where the match is weak. Expanded clones are given a class, and other clones once, few, many or no size at all.

D gene: -
clone size: -
J gene: TRBJ2-7
V gene: TRBV5-8
CDR3 protein: CASRGRGLYEQYF
CDR3 DNA: TGTGCCAGCAGGGGAAGGGGACTCTACGAGCAGTACTTC

D gene: TRBD1
clone size: -
J gene: TRBJ1-1
V gene: TRBV5-1
CDR3 protein: CASSLVSGGNTEAFF
CDR3 DNA: TGCGCCAGCAGCTTGGTATCAGGGGGCAACACTGAAGCTTTCTTT

D gene: -
clone size: -
J gene: TRBJ1-4
V gene: TRBV9
CDR3 protein: CASSFSQGEKLFF
CDR3 DNA: TGTGCCAGCAGCTTTAGTCAGGGGGAAAAACTGTTTTTT

D gene: TRBD1
clone size: -
J gene: TRBJ2-7
V gene: TRBV28
CDR3 protein: CASSGGQGTEQYF
CDR3 DNA: TGTGCCAGCAGTGGAGGACAGGGGACCGAGCAGTACTTC

D gene: -
clone size: -
J gene: TRBJ2-3
V gene: TRBV5-1
CDR3 protein: CASSRQSPSTDTQYF
CDR3 DNA: TGCGCCAGCAGCAGACAGTCCCCTAGCACAGATACGCAGTATTTT

D gene: -
clone size: once
J gene: TRBJ1-2
V gene: TRBV6-1
CDR3 protein: CASSETPGTNYGYTF
CDR3 DNA: TGTGCCAGCAGTGAGACTCCCGGGACAAACTATGGCTACACCTTC

D gene: -
clone size: -
J gene: TRBJ2-2
V gene: TRBV7-2
CDR3 protein: CASSLVSRGNTGELFF
CDR3 DNA: TGTGCCAGCAGCTTAGTCAGCCGAGGGAACACCGGGGAGCTGTTTTTT

D gene: TRBD1
clone size: -
J gene: TRBJ2-5
V gene: TRBV4-1
CDR3 protein: CASSLFGTGYQETQYF
CDR3 DNA: TGCGCCAGCAGCCTATTTGGGACAGGGTACCAAGAGACCCAGTACTTC

D gene: TRBD1
clone size: -
J gene: TRBJ2-7
V gene: TRBV25-1
CDR3 protein: CASRRDSYEQYF
CDR3 DNA: TGTGCCAGCAGGAGGGACAGCTACGAGCAGTACTTC

D gene: TRBD2
clone size: -
J gene: TRBJ2-3
V gene: TRBV7-2
CDR3 protein: CANLAGDTQYF
CDR3 DNA: TGTGCCAACTTAGCGGGAGATACGCAGTATTTT

D gene: TRBD1
clone size: -
J gene: TRBJ2-7
V gene: TRBV19
CDR3 protein: CASSTPGQGSYEQYF
CDR3 DNA: TGTGCCAGTAGTACGCCGGGACAGGGGAGTTACGAGCAGTACTTC

D gene: TRBD1
clone size: -
J gene: TRBJ1-1
V gene: TRBV27
CDR3 protein: CASSLGGQGTEAFF
CDR3 DNA: TGTGCCAGCAGTTTAGGGGGACAGGGAACTGAAGCTTTCTTT

D gene: -
clone size: -
J gene: TRBJ1-1
V gene: TRBV27
CDR3 protein: CASSPPGWTEAFF
CDR3 DNA: TGTGCCAGCAGCCCGCCGGGGTGGACGGAAGCTTTCTTT

D gene: -
clone size: -
J gene: TRBJ2-7
V gene: TRBV4-3
CDR3 protein: CASSQTQGSPYEQYF
CDR3 DNA: TGCGCCAGCAGCCAAACCCAGGGTTCCCCCTACGAGCAGTACTTC

D gene: -
clone size: -
J gene: TRBJ2-1
V gene: TRBV30
CDR3 protein: CAWSVAGLYNEQFF
CDR3 DNA: TGTGCCTGGAGTGTTGCGGGGCTCTACAATGAGCAGTTCTTC

D gene: TRBD2
clone size: -
J gene: TRBJ2-1
V gene: TRBV28
CDR3 protein: CASSLGLAGSSYNEQFF
CDR3 DNA: TGTGCCAGCAGTTTAGGACTAGCGGGGAGCTCCTACAATGAGCAGTTCTTC

D gene: TRBD2
clone size: -
J gene: TRBJ2-2
V gene: TRBV4-3
CDR3 protein: CASSQALAGVITGELFF
CDR3 DNA: TGCGCCAGCAGCCAAGCCCTAGCGGGAGTGATCACCGGGGAGCTGTTTTTT

D gene: -
clone size: -
J gene: TRBJ2-7
V gene: TRBV6-5
CDR3 protein: CASSYGGATYEQYF
CDR3 DNA: TGTGCCAGCAGTTACGGGGGGGCTACCTACGAGCAGTACTTC

D gene: -
clone size: -
J gene: TRBJ2-2
V gene: TRBV11-2
CDR3 protein: CASSLGRNTGELFF
CDR3 DNA: TGTGCCAGCAGCTTGGGGAGGAACACCGGGGAGCTGTTTTTT

D gene: TRBD2
clone size: -
J gene: TRBJ2-3
V gene: TRBV5-4
CDR3 protein: CASSFRGPGGDTQYF
CDR3 DNA: TGTGCCAGCAGCTTCCGGGGACCGGGAGGAGATACGCAGTATTTT

D gene: -
clone size: -
J gene: TRBJ2-7
V gene: TRBV30
CDR3 protein: CAWSVRVLNLYEQYF
CDR3 DNA: TGTGCCTGGAGTGTTCGGGTCCTGAATTTGTACGAGCAGTACTTC

D gene: -
clone size: -
J gene: TRBJ1-1
V gene: TRBV5-1
CDR3 protein: CASSSQVGRGRSEAFF
CDR3 DNA: TGCGCCAGCAGCTCCCAAGTAGGGCGGGGGAGGAGTGAAGCTTTCTTT

D gene: TRBD1
clone size: -
J gene: TRBJ2-7
V gene: TRBV11-2
CDR3 protein: CASSSRQGVGDEQYF
CDR3 DNA: TGTGCCAGCAGCAGCCGACAGGGAGTCGGGGACGAGCAGTACTTC

D gene: -
clone size: -
J gene: TRBJ1-5
V gene: TRBV28
CDR3 protein: CASSLFSRGNQPQHF
CDR3 DNA: TGTGCCAGCAGTTTATTTTCTCGGGGTAATCAGCCCCAGCATTTT

D gene: TRBD1
clone size: once
J gene: TRBJ1-5
V gene: TRBV28
CDR3 protein: CASSLAQGAGNQPQHF
CDR3 DNA: TGTGCCAGCAGTCTAGCACAGGGGGCTGGCAATCAGCCCCAGCATTTT

D gene: -
clone size: -
J gene: TRBJ2-2
V gene: TRBV11-2
CDR3 protein: CASSWAVRRGNTGELFF
CDR3 DNA: TGTGCCAGCAGCTGGGCTGTGAGAAGGGGGAACACCGGGGAGCTGTTTTTT

D gene: TRBD2
clone size: once
J gene: TRBJ2-3
V gene: TRBV19
CDR3 protein: CASSHLPSGGRTDTQYF
CDR3 DNA: TGTGCCAGTAGTCACCTCCCTAGCGGGGGTCGGACAGATACGCAGTATTTT

D gene: TRBD1
clone size: -
J gene: TRBJ2-1
V gene: TRBV29-1
CDR3 protein: CSVGTGLSSYNEQFF
CDR3 DNA: TGCAGCGTAGGGACAGGCCTAAGCTCCTACAATGAGCAGTTCTTC

D gene: TRBD1
clone size: -
J gene: TRBJ1-3
V gene: TRBV10-3
CDR3 protein: CAIRTGVAGNTIYF
CDR3 DNA: TGTGCCATCAGAACAGGGGTAGCCGGAAACACCATATATTTT

D gene: TRBD1
clone size: -
J gene: TRBJ2-7
V gene: TRBV19
CDR3 protein: CASSPLQGEGYEQYF
CDR3 DNA: TGTGCCAGTAGTCCATTACAGGGGGAAGGCTACGAGCAGTACTTC

D gene: -
clone size: -
J gene: TRBJ2-1
V gene: TRBV19
CDR3 protein: CASSIGGREQFF
CDR3 DNA: TGTGCCAGTAGTATCGGAGGACGGGAGCAGTTCTTC

D gene: -
clone size: -
J gene: TRBJ2-7
V gene: TRBV5-6
CDR3 protein: CASSLDPTYEQYF
CDR3 DNA: TGTGCCAGCAGCTTGGATCCAACCTACGAGCAGTACTTC

D gene: TRBD1
clone size: -
J gene: TRBJ1-5
V gene: TRBV6-1
CDR3 protein: CASSARPGQGNQPQHF
CDR3 DNA: TGTGCCAGCAGTGCCCGCCCCGGACAGGGCAATCAGCCCCAGCATTTT

D gene: -
clone size: -
J gene: TRBJ1-4
V gene: TRBV5-1
CDR3 protein: CASSLFGGRDEKLFF
CDR3 DNA: TGCGCCAGCAGCTTGTTCGGTGGGCGCGACGAAAAACTGTTTTTT

D gene: TRBD1
clone size: -
J gene: TRBJ1-5
V gene: TRBV19
CDR3 protein: CASSTSGGPQPQHF
CDR3 DNA: TGTGCCAGTAGTACGTCAGGGGGACCACAGCCCCAGCATTTT

D gene: TRBD1
clone size: -
J gene: TRBJ1-6
V gene: TRBV29-1
CDR3 protein: CSVGAGTGGRSPLHF
CDR3 DNA: TGCAGCGTTGGGGCCGGGACAGGGGGTCGTTCACCCCTCCACTTT

D gene: -
clone size: -
J gene: TRBJ1-1
V gene: TRBV30
CDR3 protein: CAWSDPIRLSAFF
CDR3 DNA: TGTGCCTGGAGTGACCCGATCAGGTTGTCCGCTTTCTTT